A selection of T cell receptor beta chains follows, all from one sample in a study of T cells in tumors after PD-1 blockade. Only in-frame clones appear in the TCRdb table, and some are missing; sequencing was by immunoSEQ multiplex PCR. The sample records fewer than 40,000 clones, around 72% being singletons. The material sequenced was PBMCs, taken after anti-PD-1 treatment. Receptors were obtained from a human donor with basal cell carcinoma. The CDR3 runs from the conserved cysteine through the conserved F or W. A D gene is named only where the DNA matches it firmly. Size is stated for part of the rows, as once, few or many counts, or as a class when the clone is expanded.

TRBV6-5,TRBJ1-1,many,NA,CASRRHPEAFF,TGTGCCAGCAGGCGACACCCCGAAGCTTTCTTT
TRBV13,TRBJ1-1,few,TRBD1,CASKRGGLRLNTEAFF,TGTGCCAGCAAGAGAGGGGGCTTAAGGTTGAACACTGAAGCTTTCTTT
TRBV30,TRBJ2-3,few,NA,CAWNRGGAGTDTQYF,TGTGCCTGGAATAGGGGGGGCGCAGGAACAGATACGCAGTATTTT
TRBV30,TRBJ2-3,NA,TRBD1,CAWSKLGQGWDTDTQYF,TGTGCCTGGAGCAAACTAGGACAGGGATGGGACACAGATACGCAGTATTTT
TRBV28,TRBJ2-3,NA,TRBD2,CASSLVLTSASTDTQYF,TGTGCCAGCAGTTTGGTATTGACTAGCGCTAGCACAGATACGCAGTATTTT
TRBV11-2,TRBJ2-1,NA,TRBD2,CASSFTGVPGLAGGEQFF,TGTGCCAGCAGCTTTACCGGTGTCCCCGGACTAGCGGGAGGTGAGCAGTTCTTC
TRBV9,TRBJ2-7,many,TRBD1,CASSAGQGPYEQYF,TGTGCCAGCAGCGCCGGACAGGGGCCCTACGAGCAGTACTTC
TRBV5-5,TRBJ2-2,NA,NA,CASSQQHGPGELFF,TGTGCCAGCAGCCAACAACACGGGCCCGGGGAGCTGTTTTTT
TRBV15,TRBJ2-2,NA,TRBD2,CATSGATSVRGELFF,TGTGCCACCAGCGGAGCAACTAGCGTTCGGGGGGAGCTGTTTTTT
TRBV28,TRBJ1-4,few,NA,CASSTLSGSGEKLFF,TGTGCCAGCAGTACCCTAAGTGGTTCAGGTGAAAAACTGTTTTTT
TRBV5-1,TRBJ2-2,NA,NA,CASRLGGGQNTGELFF,TGCGCCAGCCGGCTGGGGGGCGGACAGAACACCGGGGAGCTGTTTTTT
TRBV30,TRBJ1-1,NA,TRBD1,CAWSPAGTGSLAFF,TGTGCCTGGAGTCCAGCGGGGACAGGGAGTTTGGCTTTCTTT
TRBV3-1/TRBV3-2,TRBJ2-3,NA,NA,CASSPRWGRGTDTQYF,TGTGCCAGCAGCCCCCGGTGGGGGAGAGGCACAGATACGCAGTATTTT
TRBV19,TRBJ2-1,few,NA,CASSILYNEQFF,TGTGCCAGTAGTATTCTTTACAATGAGCAGTTCTTC
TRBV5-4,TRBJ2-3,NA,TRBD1,CASSRDRVADTQYF,TGTGCCAGCAGTCGGGACAGGGTTGCCGATACGCAGTATTTT
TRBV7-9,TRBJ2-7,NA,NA,CASSLAADYEQYF,TGTGCCAGCAGCTTAGCAGCCGACTACGAGCAGTACTTC
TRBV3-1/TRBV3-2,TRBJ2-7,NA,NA,CASSQEGWERYF,TGTGCCAGCAGCCAAGAGGGGTGGGAGCGATACTTC
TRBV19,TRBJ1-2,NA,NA,CAAAPGGGGYGYTF,TGTGCCGCGGCTCCGGGGGGCGGCGGCTATGGCTACACCTTC
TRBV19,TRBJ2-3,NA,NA,CASGAGLFQYF,TGTGCCAGTGGGGCGGGTCTTTTCCAGTATTTT
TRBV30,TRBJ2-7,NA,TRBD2,CAWSGGRNNEQYF,TGTGCCTGGAGTGGCGGGAGGAATAACGAGCAGTACTTC
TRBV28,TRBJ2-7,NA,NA,CASSSSDEQYF,TGTGCCAGCAGTTCCTCGGACGAGCAGTACTTC
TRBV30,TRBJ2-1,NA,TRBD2,CAWSLLAGPYNEQFF,TGTGCCTGGAGCCTCCTAGCGGGACCATACAATGAGCAGTTCTTC
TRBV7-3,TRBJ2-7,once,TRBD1,CASSTRQGYEQYF,TGTGCCAGCAGTACAAGACAGGGCTACGAGCAGTACTTC
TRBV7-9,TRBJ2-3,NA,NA,CASSFYRESTDTQYF,TGTGCCAGCAGCTTCTACAGGGAAAGCACAGATACGCAGTATTTT
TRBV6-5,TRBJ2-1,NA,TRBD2,CASRDRSGSRNEQFF,TGTGCCAGCAGAGATAGGAGCGGGAGTCGCAATGAGCAGTTCTTC
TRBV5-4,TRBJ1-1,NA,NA,CASSQSRLNTEAFF,TGTGCCAGCAGCCAGTCCCGCTTGAACACTGAAGCTTTCTTT
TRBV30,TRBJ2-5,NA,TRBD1,CAWSVNRGPQETQYF,TGTGCCTGGAGTGTAAACAGGGGCCCTCAAGAGACCCAGTACTTC